Listed below are T cell receptor beta chains from one sample, sequenced in a study of blood T cell repertoires in COVID-19. Profiling relied on immunoSEQ multiplex PCR, and the TCRdb table lists in-frame clones only, not all of them. The table has about 210,000 clones, around 82% seen once; the top ten hold 7% to 10%. The source material was peripheral blood. The receptors here all came from a woman aged 50 to 65 with acute or convalescent COVID-19. The CDR3 runs from the conserved cysteine through the conserved F or W. A D gene is named only where the DNA matches it firmly. Size is stated for part of the rows, as once, few or many counts, or as a class when the clone is expanded.

D: TRBD2; V: TRBV18; J: TRBJ2-5; size: .; DNA: TGTGCCAGCTCACCAGGGACTAGCGGGATGCGAGAGACCCAGTACTTC; CDR3: CASSPGTSGMRETQYF
D: .; V: TRBV28; J: TRBJ2-7; size: .; DNA: TGTGCCAGCAGGAGGGGGGGGTCCCCGTCCTACGAGCAGTACTTC; CDR3: CASRRGGSPSYEQYF
D: .; V: TRBV19; J: TRBJ1-1; size: .; DNA: TGTGCCAGTAGTATAAGGCGGCAAGATGAAGCTTTCTTT; CDR3: CASSIRRQDEAFF
D: TRBD1; V: TRBV18; J: TRBJ2-1; size: .; DNA: TGTGCCAGCTCACCGGGACAGGGGGCCTACAATGAGCAGTTCTTC; CDR3: CASSPGQGAYNEQFF
D: .; V: TRBV7-9; J: TRBJ1-1; size: .; DNA: TGTGCCAGCAGCTTAACAGGTGACACTGAAGCTTTCTTT; CDR3: CASSLTGDTEAFF
D: TRBD1; V: TRBV7-4; J: TRBJ1-5; size: .; DNA: TGTGCCAGCAGCTTTCGTACAGGGGGCAATCAGCCCCAGCATTTT; CDR3: CASSFRTGGNQPQHF
D: .; V: TRBV5-8; J: TRBJ2-7; size: .; DNA: TGTGCCAGCAGTCTATACGAGCAGTACTTC; CDR3: CASSLYEQYF
D: .; V: TRBV3-1/TRBV3-2; J: TRBJ1-2; size: .; DNA: TGTGCCAGCAGCCAAGGTCGGGGGGCTGGCTATGGCTACACCTTC; CDR3: CASSQGRGAGYGYTF
D: TRBD1; V: TRBV7-2; J: TRBJ1-2; size: .; DNA: TGTGCCAGCAGCCCGGACAGGGTGGGGAGTGGGGGCTACACCTTC; CDR3: CASSPDRVGSGGYTF
D: TRBD1; V: TRBV5-6; J: TRBJ2-1; size: .; DNA: TGTGCCAGCAGCTGGGGACAGGGGCACGATGAGCAGTTCTTC; CDR3: CASSWGQGHDEQFF
D: .; V: TRBV15; J: TRBJ2-5; size: few; DNA: TGTGCCACCAGCACAGGGGCAGGCGGGTTGAAGACCCAGTACTTC; CDR3: CATSTGAGGLKTQYF
D: .; V: TRBV24-1; J: TRBJ1-2; size: .; DNA: TGTGCCACCAGTGATTCAGGGATTAGGTATGGCTACACCTTC; CDR3: CATSDSGIRYGYTF
D: .; V: TRBV14; J: TRBJ1-1; size: .; DNA: TGTGCCAGCAGCCTACACCGCCTGAACACTGAAGCTTTCTTT; CDR3: CASSLHRLNTEAFF
D: TRBD1; V: TRBV5-1; J: TRBJ1-2; size: .; DNA: TGCGCCAGCAGCCCGGGACAGGGTCGGGGCTACACCTTC; CDR3: CASSPGQGRGYTF
D: .; V: TRBV5-1; J: TRBJ1-1; size: .; DNA: TGCGCCAGCAGCTTGGACCCGGGGGGCGCTGAAGCTTTCTTT; CDR3: CASSLDPGGAEAFF
D: TRBD2; V: TRBV7-2; J: TRBJ2-1; size: .; DNA: TGTGCCAGCAGCGTGGGACTAGCGGGAGGCTTTTACCAGTTCTTC; CDR3: CASSVGLAGGFYQFF
D: .; V: TRBV7-9; J: TRBJ1-1; size: .; DNA: TGTGCCAGCAGCTGGGGAGGGGGGAGCACTGAAGCTTTCTTT; CDR3: CASSWGGGSTEAFF
D: TRBD2; V: TRBV6-2/TRBV6-3; J: TRBJ2-1; size: .; DNA: TGTGCCAGCAGTTACGCGACTAGCGGTCCCTTCGAGCAGTTCTTC; CDR3: CASSYATSGPFEQFF
D: TRBD1; V: TRBV6-5; J: TRBJ2-7; size: .; DNA: TGTGCCAGCAGTTACAGGACAGGGGTGGGGGAGCAGTACTTC; CDR3: CASSYRTGVGEQYF
D: .; V: TRBV5-4; J: TRBJ2-7; size: .; DNA: TGTGCCAGCAGCTTGTTTAGCGGAGGATACGAGCAGTACTTC; CDR3: CASSLFSGGYEQYF
D: .; V: TRBV24-1; J: TRBJ2-7; size: .; DNA: TGTGCCACCAGTGACGGAGGATCGGGACTGTACGAGCAGTACTTC; CDR3: CATSDGGSGLYEQYF
D: .; V: TRBV19; J: TRBJ2-1; size: .; DNA: TGTGCCAGTAGTCATCCTGGGGCCCACAATGAGCAGTTCTTC; CDR3: CASSHPGAHNEQFF
D: .; V: TRBV4-2; J: TRBJ2-5; size: .; DNA: TGTGCCAGCAGCCAGGGGCTCCAAGAGACCCAGTACTTC; CDR3: CASSQGLQETQYF
D: .; V: TRBV18; J: TRBJ2-7; size: .; DNA: TGTGCCAGCTCACTCGAACCAGCGGAGCAGTACTTC; CDR3: CASSLEPAEQYF
D: TRBD2; V: TRBV5-1; J: TRBJ2-7; size: .; DNA: TGCGCCAGCAGCTTAAGCGGGAGAGAGCCCTACGAGCAGTACTTC; CDR3: CASSLSGREPYEQYF
D: .; V: TRBV18; J: TRBJ2-3; size: .; DNA: TGTGCCAGCTCAAACCGGGAACAGGGAAACACAGATACGCAGTATTTT; CDR3: CASSNREQGNTDTQYF
D: .; V: TRBV5-1; J: TRBJ2-3; size: .; DNA: TGCGCCAGCAGCTTGACGCAGGATGGGGCTATAGGTACGCAGTATTTT; CDR3: CASSLTQDGAIGTQYF
D: .; V: TRBV27; J: TRBJ1-2; size: once; DNA: TGTGCCAGCAGCTGGGGGGGGGCGAGGGGAAGAGATGGCTACACCTTC; CDR3: CASSWGGARGRDGYTF
D: TRBD2; V: TRBV7-2; J: TRBJ2-1; size: .; DNA: TGTGCCAGCAGCCTGACTAGCGGGATCTACAATGAGCAGTTCTTC; CDR3: CASSLTSGIYNEQFF
D: .; V: TRBV21-1; J: TRBJ1-5; size: .; DNA: TGTGCCAGCAGCAAAGAGGAGACAGTTAAGTTTTATCAGCCCCAGCATTTT; CDR3: CASSKEETVKFYQPQHF
D: .; V: TRBV2; J: TRBJ1-2; size: .; DNA: TGTGCCAGCAGTGGTACAGGGCAATATGGCTACACCTTC; CDR3: CASSGTGQYGYTF
D: .; V: TRBV27; J: TRBJ1-4; size: .; DNA: TGTGCCAGCAGTTTATATGGGGGGGCTGGTGAAAAACTGTTTTTT; CDR3: CASSLYGGAGEKLFF
D: TRBD1; V: TRBV15; J: TRBJ2-2; size: .; DNA: TGTGCCACCAGCAGGGACAGGGTCACCGGGGAGCTGTTTTTT; CDR3: CATSRDRVTGELFF
D: TRBD2; V: TRBV11-2; J: TRBJ2-1; size: once; DNA: TGTGCCAGCAGCTTTAGAAGCGGGAGTGTCAATGAGCAGTTCTTC; CDR3: CASSFRSGSVNEQFF
D: TRBD1; V: TRBV6-5; J: TRBJ1-2; size: .; DNA: TGTGCCAGCAGGAATAGACAGGGGCTTGGCTACACCTTC; CDR3: CASRNRQGLGYTF
D: .; V: TRBV19; J: TRBJ2-3; size: .; DNA: TGTGCCAGTAGTATTTCTGACTTGAATACGCAGTATTTT; CDR3: CASSISDLNTQYF
D: TRBD1; V: TRBV6-6; J: TRBJ1-2; size: .; DNA: TGTGCCAGCAGTCGGACAGGGGACTATGGCTACACCTTC; CDR3: CASSRTGDYGYTF
D: .; V: TRBV5-1; J: TRBJ2-7; size: few; DNA: TGCGCCAGCAGCCGAGACAGCTACGAGCAGTACTTC; CDR3: CASSRDSYEQYF
D: TRBD1; V: TRBV5-1; J: TRBJ1-1; size: .; DNA: TGCGCCAGCAGCGGCGGACAGGGGGCAGCTTTCTTT; CDR3: CASSGGQGAAFF
D: .; V: TRBV4-1; J: TRBJ2-4; size: .; DNA: TGCGCCAGCAGCCAAGATTTTTCGGCCGGGGACATTCAGTACTTC; CDR3: CASSQDFSAGDIQYF
D: TRBD2; V: TRBV2; J: TRBJ2-7; size: few; DNA: TGTGCCAGCAGTCCAATACCTTCTAGCGGGAGATTTGCCTACGAGCAGTACTTC; CDR3: CASSPIPSSGRFAYEQYF
D: .; V: TRBV10-1; J: TRBJ1-2; size: .; DNA: TGCGCCAGCAGTGGACATTTAAACTATGGCTACACCTTC; CDR3: CASSGHLNYGYTF
D: TRBD1; V: TRBV15; J: TRBJ2-2; size: .; DNA: TGTGCCACCAGCGGGGGGACAGGGAGTCCCGGGGAGCTGTTTTTT; CDR3: CATSGGTGSPGELFF
D: TRBD2; V: TRBV6-5; J: TRBJ2-7; size: .; DNA: TGTGCCAGCAGTTCGGACGGGAGGGCTTACGAGCAGTACTTC; CDR3: CASSSDGRAYEQYF
D: .; V: TRBV27; J: TRBJ1-1; size: medium-sized; DNA: TGTGCCAGCAGTGTGACAGATATGAACACTGAAGCTTTCTTT; CDR3: CASSVTDMNTEAFF
D: TRBD2; V: TRBV7-2; J: TRBJ2-1; size: .; DNA: TGTGCCAGCAGCTTAGTCGGACTAGCGGGATACGATGAGCAGTTCTTC; CDR3: CASSLVGLAGYDEQFF
D: TRBD2; V: TRBV3-1/TRBV3-2; J: TRBJ2-1; size: .; DNA: TGTGCCAGCAGCCGTTGGACTAGCGGGAGGATCCACAATGAGCAGTTCTTC; CDR3: CASSRWTSGRIHNEQFF
D: .; V: TRBV19; J: TRBJ1-5; size: .; DNA: TGTGCCAGTAGTATGGGGGGGTCCCAGCATTTT; CDR3: CASSMGGSQHF
D: .; V: TRBV28; J: TRBJ1-5; size: few; DNA: TGTGCCACCCAAGAGGTTCCGTATAGCAATCAGCCCCAGCATTTT; CDR3: CATQEVPYSNQPQHF
D: .; V: TRBV19; J: TRBJ2-3; size: .; DNA: TGTGCCAGTAGTAGAGAGGGGCCTCGGGATACGCAGTATTTT; CDR3: CASSREGPRDTQYF
D: TRBD2; V: TRBV5-1; J: TRBJ2-2; size: .; DNA: TGCGCCAGCAGCTTGATCGCGGGAGGGGACACCGGGGAGCTGTTTTTT; CDR3: CASSLIAGGDTGELFF
D: .; V: TRBV5-1; J: TRBJ1-3; size: .; DNA: TGCGCCAGCAGCCTGCAACCCGGGACATCTGGAAACACCATATATTTT; CDR3: CASSLQPGTSGNTIYF
D: TRBD1; V: TRBV27; J: TRBJ1-3; size: few; DNA: TGTGCCAGCAGGACAGGGCCTTCTGGAAACACCATATATTTT; CDR3: CASRTGPSGNTIYF
D: .; V: TRBV6-1; J: TRBJ1-5; size: few; DNA: TGTGCCAGCAGTGATAATGTGGCAGGGTGGCAGCCCCAGCATTTT; CDR3: CASSDNVAGWQPQHF
D: TRBD1; V: TRBV10-3; J: TRBJ2-1; size: once; DNA: TGTGCCATCAGTGAGTCCTCTCAGGGGGCCAATGAGCAGTTCTTC; CDR3: CAISESSQGANEQFF
D: .; V: TRBV19; J: TRBJ1-5; size: .; DNA: TGTGCCAGTAGTATTATGGGGGGTCAGGAACAGCCCCAGCATTTT; CDR3: CASSIMGGQEQPQHF